The 24 T cell receptor beta chains in this list originate from one sample, sequenced in a study of blood T cell repertoires in COVID-19. Assay: immunoSEQ multiplex PCR; the TCRdb copy retains only in-frame clones and omits some. There are hundreds of thousands of clones in the sample; 70% to 90% occur only once, and about 0.7% lies in the top ten. Specimen: peripheral blood. Source of these receptors: a human donor in a cohort sampled during active COVID-19.

The V gene is TRBV7-9, the J gene TRBJ2-7; D perhaps matches TRBD2 (5 bases). V dropped 1 base and J dropped 2 bases, with 9 bases sitting between them. The CDR3 consists of 14 residues. Germline loops: CDR1 SEHNR, CDR2 FQNEAQ (reference sequence). In DNA, the CDR3 is TGTGCCAGCAGCTTAGTACGGGAAACCTACGAGCAGTACTTC. Encoded protein: CASSLVRETYEQYF. Looking up the rest from reference TRBV7-9 and TRBJ2-7 gives the full variable domain: DTGVSQNPRHKITKRGQNVTFRCDPISEHNRLYWYRQTLGQGPEFLTYFQNEAQLEKSRLLSDRFSAERPKGSFSTLEIQRTEQGDSAMYLCASSLVRETYEQYFGPGTRLTVT.

The chain recombines TRBV19 with TRBJ1-1; TRBD1 matches 11 bases. The CDR3 length is 16 residues. Trimming took 6 bases from V and 0 from J; bases not matched to a gene: 6. Germline V gives CDR1 LNHDA, CDR2 SQIVND (reference sequence). The CDR3 loop reads CASSGTGGIMNTEAFF. CDR3 nucleotide sequence: TGTGCCAGTAGCGGGACAGGGGGAATAATGAACACTGAAGCTTTCTTT.

This clone was counted once. The chain combines TRBV30 with TRBJ2-7; D may be TRBD2 (5 bases). Germline assignment: CDR1 GTSNPN and CDR2 SVGIG (reference sequence). The V gene lost 5 bases and the J gene lost 2 bases, with 10 bases spanning the gap. The CDR3 is made up of 12 amino acids. The CDR3 nucleotides read TGTGCCTGGGGAAGGGAGACCTACGAGCAGTACTTC. This sequence encodes CAWGRETYEQYF.

This clone appeared a single time. The V call is TRBV28, the J call TRBJ2-1; 8 bases line up with TRBD1. Looked up from germline, CDR1 is MDHEN and CDR2 is SYDVKM. V shed 6 bases, J shed 5 bases, and the junction held 9 bases outside the gene matches. The CDR3 loop spans 15 amino acids. The CDR3 region is CASRDLRGPNNEQFF. The CDR3 DNA is TGTGCCAGCAGGGATCTCAGGGGGCCCAACAATGAGCAGTTCTTC.

This clone was counted only a few times. The V call is TRBV4-3, the J call TRBJ2-1; 8 nucleotides match TRBD2. Germline V gives CDR1 LGHNA, CDR2 YSLEER. Trimming removed 1 base from V and 4 bases from J; junction bases left unmatched: 3. CDR3 length: 15 amino acids. CDR3: CASSQGTSGYNEQFF. The CDR3 DNA reads as TGCGCCAGCAGCCAAGGAACTAGCGGTTACAATGAGCAGTTCTTC.

V and J are TRBV2 and TRBJ1-5; 7 bases are a match to TRBD1. The CDR3 extends over 15 amino acids. The germline CDR1 and CDR2 sequences are SNHLY and FYNNEI. Unmatched junction bases numbered 12, after V lost 6 bases and J lost 7 bases. The CDR3 nucleotides are TGTGCCAGCAGCGCTACCACAGGGGTTAGACAGCCCCAGCATTTT. This codes for CASSATTGVRQPQHF.

CDR3 DNA: TGCGCCAGCAGCCAAGAAGCAAGAGTCTACAATGAGCAGTTCTTC. Protein: CASSQEARVYNEQFF. The rearrangement uses TRBV4-3 and TRBJ2-1, with D hard to call. The germline V gene encodes CDR1 LGHNA and CDR2 YSLEER. Trimming pared 0 bases from V and 3 bases from J, leaving 9 bases between. The CDR3 runs to 15 residues.

The chain links TRBV15 to TRBJ1-2; D is undetermined. The CDR3 is 15 residues long. Germline assignment: CDR1 LNHNV and CDR2 YYDKDF (reference sequence). V was pared by 1 base and J by 5 bases, with 14 bases between. The CDR3 is CATSRGALAGYGYTF. The CDR3 DNA reads as TGTGCCACCAGCAGAGGGGCTCTTGCGGGTTATGGCTACACCTTC.

The rearrangement links TRBV28 to TRBJ1-1; 7 bases map to TRBD1. Germline V lookup: CDR1 MDHEN, CDR2 SYDVKM. V lost 3 bases to trimming and J lost 2 bases; unmatched junction nucleotides: 3. The CDR3 length is 14 residues. CDR3 in DNA: TGTGCCAGCAGTTTTCAGGGGGGTAACACTGAAGCTTTCTTT. It yields the protein CASSFQGGNTEAFF.

J is TRBJ2-3 and V is TRBV4-3, with D possibly being TRBD1 (5 bases). This CDR3 has 16 amino acids. CDR1 is LGHNA and CDR2 is YSLEER in the germline V gene. V lost 0 bases, J lost 5 bases, and 15 bases lay in between. CDR3 sequence: CASSQDGANQGDTQYF. The CDR3 nucleotides read TGCGCCAGCAGCCAAGATGGGGCTAACCAAGGAGATACGCAGTATTTT.

The chain links TRBV5-3 to TRBJ2-3, with a possible D match to TRBD2 (6 bases). TRBV5-3 is filed as an ORF, its function uncertain. The CDR3 spans 16 residues. The V end was cut by 1 base, the J end by 3 bases, with 15 bases between. This CDR3 reads CARSLRTVGGTDTQYF. The CDR3 DNA sequence: TGTGCCAGAAGCTTGAGGACTGTCGGAGGGACAGATACGCAGTATTTT.

The rearrangement uses TRBV19 and TRBJ2-7, with a weak D call TRBD1 (6 bases). The V gene's germline CDR1 is LNHDA and CDR2 SQIVND (reference sequence). The CDR3 is made up of 14 amino acids. V shed 3 bases and J shed 5 bases, with 14 bases lying between them. The DNA of the CDR3 is TGTGCCAGTAGTATGGGGCAGGGGATCGACGAGCAGTACTTC. Its protein product is CASSMGQGIDEQYF.

The chain uses TRBV28 and TRBJ2-7; tentatively, D is TRBD1 (6 bases). Germline-derived CDR1 and CDR2 are MDHEN and SYDVKM. V gave up 4 bases and J gave up 0 bases, with 13 bases separating them. This CDR3 contains 15 residues. DNA of the CDR3: TGTGCCAGCAGTTCAGGGGCTAAGGGCTCCTACGAGCAGTACTTC. It encodes CASSSGAKGSYEQYF.

This rearrangement joins TRBV5-4 to TRBJ2-7; 8 positions agree with TRBD1. CDR3 length: 14 amino acids. J was trimmed by 7 bases and V by 5 bases; bases with no gene match: 11. Germline V gene data show CDR1 as SGHNT and CDR2 as YYREEE (reference sequence). The CDR3 coding sequence is TGTGCCAGCAGTCACCAGGGGGCTCCGGGAGAGCAGTACTTC. Its protein product is CASSHQGAPGEQYF.

The chain recombines TRBV5-1 with TRBJ2-2, with TRBD1 identical over 9 bases. The CDR3 consists of 16 residues. CDR1 SGHRS and CDR2 YFSETQ come from the germline V gene. J gave up 1 base and V 4 bases, and 5 bases lay outside the gene matches. The CDR3 region has the DNA TGCGCCAGCAGCGGAGGGACAGGGAGGAACACCGGGGAGCTGTTTTTT. Amino acids: CASSGGTGRNTGELFF.

CDR3 sequence reads: CASSLPGPLAGESHEQYF. For the CDR3, the DNA is TGTGCCAGCAGCTTACCGGGGCCACTAGCGGGGGAATCTCACGAGCAGTACTTC. The gene calls are TRBV7-9 and TRBJ2-7; 11 bases map to TRBD2. Germline loops: CDR1 SEHNR, CDR2 FQNEAQ (reference sequence). The CDR3 has 18 amino acids. The ends lost 2 bases at V and 5 bases at J; junction bases unmatched: 14. Using reference TRBV7-9 and TRBJ2-7 for the parts outside the CDR3, the full variable domain is DTGVSQNPRHKITKRGQNVTFRCDPISEHNRLYWYRQTLGQGPEFLTYFQNEAQLEKSRLLSDRFSAERPKGSFSTLEIQRTEQGDSAMYLCASSLPGPLAGESHEQYFGPGTRLTVT.

The J gene is TRBJ1-5, the V gene TRBV24-1; D perhaps matches TRBD1 (5 bases). The germline V and J ends were trimmed by 6 bases and 1 base, with 6 bases remaining between them. The CDR3 totals 13 residues. Germline assignment: CDR1 KGHDR and CDR2 SFDVKD. The CDR3 region is CATSQGSNQPQHF. CDR3 DNA: TGTGCCACCAGTCAGGGAAGCAATCAGCCCCAGCATTTT.

The chain employs TRBV5-1 and TRBJ2-1; the match to TRBD1 covers 10 bases. Trimming took 1 base from V and 5 from J; bases not matched to a gene: 3. Germline V gene lookup returns CDR1 SGHRS and CDR2 YFSETQ. This CDR3 contains 15 residues. CDR3 in DNA: TGCGCCAGCAGCTTGAGACAGGGGGCGGACAATGAGCAGTTCTTC. The encoded protein is CASSLRQGADNEQFF.

This clone was detected only a few times. The V gene is TRBV7-2, the J gene TRBJ1-1, with a weak D call TRBD1 (6 bases). V was shortened by 1 base and J by 4 bases, with 13 bases between the two germline ends. Germline assignment: CDR1 SGHTA and CDR2 FQGNSA. The CDR3 is made up of 15 amino acids. DNA of the CDR3: TGTGCCAGCAGCTTAGAAGGGCCAGGGGTCACTGAAGCTTTCTTT. Its translation is CASSLEGPGVTEAFF.

V and J are TRBV5-1 and TRBJ2-4; TRBD1 agrees at 7 bases. The trim removed 1 base at V and 1 base at J, leaving 8 bases unmatched. Per germline, CDR1 SGHRS and CDR2 YFSETQ. The CDR3 extends over 17 amino acids. CDR3 residues: CASSLPLTGVAKNIQYF. For the CDR3, the DNA is TGCGCCAGCAGCTTGCCACTTACAGGGGTGGCCAAAAACATTCAGTACTTC.

The CDR3 is CACSTGIAEAFF. The CDR3 nucleotides read TGTGCCTGTTCGACAGGGATAGCTGAAGCTTTCTTT. This chain connects TRBV30 to TRBJ1-1; 7 bases line up with TRBD1. Germline V gives CDR1 GTSNPN, CDR2 SVGIG (reference sequence). V shed 6 bases, J shed 6 bases, and the junction held 7 bases outside the gene matches. The CDR3 is 12 amino acids.

The CDR3 protein is CASTQGPISYEQYF. DNA of the CDR3: TGTGCCAGCACCCAGGGCCCTATATCCTACGAGCAGTACTTC. The chain links TRBV6-5 to TRBJ2-7, with a tentative D call TRBD1 (5 bases). The V end was cut by 7 bases, the J end by 1 base, with 14 bases between. Germline CDR1 and CDR2: MNHEY and SVGAGI. The CDR3 runs 14 residues.

The gene calls are TRBV7-9 and TRBJ2-7, with D unclear. CDR3 size: 12 residues. Trimming cost V 5 bases and J 5 bases, with 10 bases left between them. Germline V gene sequence: CDR1 SEHNR, CDR2 FQNEAQ (reference sequence). CDR3 DNA: TGTGCCAGCAGCAGCCTAAGCGACGAGCAGTACTTC. Translated, it gives CASSSLSDEQYF.

The chain has TRBV27 and TRBJ1-1, with D possibly TRBD1 on 5 matching bases. With 6 bases removed from V and 10 bases from J, the gap between germline ends came to 15 bases. Germline V gene data show CDR1 as MNHEY and CDR2 as SMNVEV (reference sequence). The CDR3 has 12 residues. The CDR3 sequence: CASRVGGGVAFF. In nucleotides, the CDR3 is TGTGCCAGCAGGGTGGGGGGGGGAGTAGCTTTCTTT.